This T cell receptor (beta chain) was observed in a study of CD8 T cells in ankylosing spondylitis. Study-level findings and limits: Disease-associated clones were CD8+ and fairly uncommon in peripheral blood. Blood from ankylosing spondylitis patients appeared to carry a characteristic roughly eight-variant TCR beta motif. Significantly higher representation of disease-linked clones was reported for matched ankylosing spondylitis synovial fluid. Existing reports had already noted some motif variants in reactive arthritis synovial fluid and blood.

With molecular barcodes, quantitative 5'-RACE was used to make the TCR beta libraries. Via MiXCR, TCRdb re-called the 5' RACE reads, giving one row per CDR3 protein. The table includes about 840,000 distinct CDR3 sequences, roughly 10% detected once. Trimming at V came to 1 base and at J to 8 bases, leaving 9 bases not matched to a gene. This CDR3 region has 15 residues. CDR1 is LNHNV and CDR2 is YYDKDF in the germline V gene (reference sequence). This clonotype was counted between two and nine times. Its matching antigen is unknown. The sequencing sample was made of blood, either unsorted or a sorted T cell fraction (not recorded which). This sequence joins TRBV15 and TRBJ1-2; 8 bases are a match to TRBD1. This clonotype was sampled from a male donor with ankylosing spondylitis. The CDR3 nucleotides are TGTGCCACCAGCAGAGGAGACAGGGGTGCGAAGGGCTACACCTTC. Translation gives CATSRGDRGAKGYTF.